What follows is one T cell receptor (beta chain) and its context. Sequenced by immunoSEQ multiplex PCR; TCRdb stores in-frame clones only, minus some. The sample gives about 170,000 clones, 86% of which show up once; roughly 3.5% is in the top ten. The entry originates in a study of blood T cell repertoires in COVID-19. The germline V and J ends were trimmed by 3 bases and 4 bases, with 9 bases remaining between them. The V gene's germline CDR1 is MDHEN and CDR2 SYDVKM. The CDR3 has 13 residues. The chain is built from TRBV28 and TRBJ2-5, with a possible D match to TRBD2 (5 bases). The clonotype was recovered from a man aged 65 to 79 with acute or convalescent COVID-19. The material sequenced was peripheral blood. CDR3 region: CASSLRAPETQYF. Here the CDR3 DNA reads TGTGCCAGCAGTTTGAGGGCCCCAGAGACCCAGTACTTC. The whole variable domain, remainder taken from reference TRBV28 and TRBJ2-5, is DVKVTQSSRYLVKRTGEKVFLECVQDMDHENMFWYRQDPGLGLRLIYFSYDVKMKEKGDIPEGYSVSREKKERFSLILESASTNQTSMYLCASSLRAPETQYFGPGTRLLVL.